Below, 10 T cell receptor beta chains from the same sample are listed, as sequenced in a study of T-cell reconstitution after alpha-beta-depleted transplantation in children. TCRbeta library construction was performed incorporating unique molecular identifiers. One entry per CDR3 protein, called by TCRdb with MiXCR from the PCR reads. The repertoire holds about 610,000 distinct CDR3 sequences, with more than 20% as singletons. This specimen consisted of PBMCs, obtained before TCRalphabeta/CD19-depleted stem cell transplant. Every receptor here comes from a boy in the first two years of life with Wiskott-Aldrich syndrome, due to receive a stem cell transplant.

This clonotype has just a few counts. CDR3 residues: CASSLALRGLTGELFF. DNA for the CDR3: TGTGCCAGCAGCTTAGCTTTACGAGGGCTAACCGGGGAGCTGTTTTTT. The rearrangement joins TRBV11-2 to TRBJ2-2, with D perhaps TRBD2 (5 bases). The CDR3 consists of 16 residues. V lost 1 base and J 5 bases, leaving 14 bases between the germline ends. Per germline, CDR1 SGHAT and CDR2 FQNNGV.

This clonotype occurred a few times. The chain combines TRBV15 with TRBJ2-5; D uncertain. Germline V gene sequence: CDR1 LNHNV, CDR2 YYDKDF (reference sequence). The CDR3 consists of 15 residues. The V end lost 2 bases, the J end lost 2 bases, and 12 bases lay between the germline ends. The CDR3 loop is CATSRRLEVQETQYF. CDR3 sequence (DNA): TGTGCCACCAGCAGAAGGCTAGAGGTGCAAGAGACCCAGTACTTC.

This chain connects TRBV20-1 to TRBJ1-4; a weak D match, TRBD1 (5 bases). CDR3 length: 13 residues. V gave up 6 bases and J gave up 1 base, with 9 bases separating them. Germline V lookup: CDR1 DFQATT, CDR2 SNEGSKA (reference sequence). The CDR3 DNA follows: TGCAGTGCCCAGGGCCGAACTAATGAAAAACTGTTTTTT. This gives the protein CSAQGRTNEKLFF.

The chain uses TRBV20-1 and TRBJ2-2, with TRBD2 matching over 10 bases. The J segment lost 5 bases and the V segment lost 3 bases, leaving 6 bases of the junction unmatched. Germline V gene sequence: CDR1 DFQATT, CDR2 SNEGSKA (reference sequence). The CDR3 sequence is 15 residues long. The DNA for the CDR3 is TGCAGTGCTAGGGCTAGCGGGAGAGGGACCGGGGAGCTGTTTTTT. Amino acid sequence: CSARASGRGTGELFF.

This clonotype was counted between two and nine times. The chain combines TRBV12-3 or TRBV12-4 with TRBJ2-3; D is unresolved. V lost 5 bases and J 2 bases, leaving 5 bases between the germline ends. This CDR3 has 12 residues. CDR3 region: CASSTYTDTQYF. The DNA for the CDR3 is TGTGCCAGCAGTACCTACACAGATACGCAGTATTTT.

The rearrangement uses TRBV27 and TRBJ1-1; D may be TRBD1 (5 bases). The length of the CDR3 is 13 residues. CDR1 MNHEY and CDR2 SMNVEV come from the germline V gene (reference sequence). V lost 4 bases to trimming and J lost 5 bases, with 11 bases between them. The CDR3 spells CASSYKGWTEAFF. CDR3 coding DNA: TGTGCCAGCAGTTATAAGGGGTGGACTGAAGCTTTCTTT.

V and J are TRBV6-1 and TRBJ2-1; 8 bases fit TRBD2. Looked up from germline, CDR1 is MNHNS and CDR2 is SASEGT. Germline trimming cut 8 bases from V and 6 bases from J; bases unmatched to any gene: 6. This CDR3 is built from 13 residues. CDR3 bases: TGTGCCAGCTCCCGACGGGGGGGCAATGAGCAGTTCTTC. Translation gives CASSRRGGNEQFF.

This clonotype showed up just a few times. For the CDR3, the DNA is TGCGCCAGCAGGAGACACTATAATTCACCCCTCCACTTT. It translates to CASRRHYNSPLHF. The chain is built from TRBV5-1 and TRBJ1-6; D gene unclear. The ends were cut back, 5 bases at V and 3 bases at J, with 6 bases in the middle. The CDR3 length is 13 residues. In germline, CDR1 is SGHRS, CDR2 YFSETQ.

This chain links TRBV20-1 with TRBJ1-6; D is ambiguous. This CDR3 spans 15 amino acids. Trimming pared 0 bases from V and 8 bases from J, leaving 14 bases between. CDR1 is DFQATT, CDR2 SNEGSKA, per germline (reference sequence). CDR3 bases: TGCAGTGCTAGAGAAGTTGGTCGGGTGGATTCACCCCTCCACTTT. It is translated as CSAREVGRVDSPLHF.

The chain is built from TRBV6-1 and TRBJ2-1; D possibly corresponds to TRBD1 (6 bases). Trimming took off 0 bases at V and 3 bases at J, with 12 bases between the two ends. CDR1 is MNHNS and CDR2 is SASEGT in the germline V gene. The CDR3 is 16 amino acids. DNA of the CDR3: TGTGCCAGCAGTGAAGCGCTTACAGGGTACTACAATGAGCAGTTCTTC. Translation: CASSEALTGYYNEQFF.